This entry lists 23 T cell receptor beta chains sequenced from one sample in a study of T-cell reconstitution after alpha-beta-depleted transplantation in children. TCRbeta library preparation incorporated unique molecular identifiers. TCRdb re-called the PCR reads through MiXCR, storing one row per CDR3 protein. The table has 580,000 or so distinct CDR3 sequences, more than 20% seen once. The sample consisted of PBMCs, mostly from graft donor cells, taken 360 days after TCRalphabeta/CD19-depleted stem cell transplant. The receptors derive from a boy in the first two years of life who had a stem cell transplant for acute myeloid leukemia, so the T cells may come from the graft donor.

This clonotype was detected many times. The chain links TRBV6-2 or TRBV6-3 to TRBJ1-3; a weak D match, TRBD1 (6 bases). V lost 6 bases, J lost 1 base, and 13 bases lay in between. Germline V gene lookup returns CDR1 MNHEY and CDR2 SVGEGT. This CDR3 spans 15 amino acids. Here the CDR3 reads CASRTGYPSGNTIYF. Here the CDR3 DNA reads TGTGCCAGCAGGACAGGATATCCTTCTGGAAACACCATATATTTT.

This clonotype showed up many times. The chain couples TRBV3-1 to TRBJ2-2; D gene ambiguous. The CDR3 spans 18 residues. V was pared by 0 bases and J by 1 base, with 15 bases between. Germline CDR1 is LGHDT and CDR2 is YNNKEL (reference sequence). The CDR3 spells CASSQDGLWTVNTGELFF. The CDR3 DNA reads as TGTGCCAGCAGCCAAGATGGGCTCTGGACGGTGAACACCGGGGAGCTGTTTTTT.

The rearrangement links TRBV6-2 or TRBV6-3 to TRBJ2-2; perhaps TRBD1 as D (6 bases). This CDR3 contains 13 residues. Germline assignment: CDR1 MNHEY and CDR2 SVGEGT. With 5 bases removed from V and 6 bases from J, the gap between germline ends came to 10 bases. DNA for the CDR3: TGTGCCAGCAGTCAAGGACAGTCCGGGGAGCTGTTTTTT. Its translation: CASSQGQSGELFF.

This clonotype was observed at least ten times. The V gene is TRBV6-5, the J gene TRBJ1-1, with D unclear. V gave up 6 bases and J gave up 0 bases, with 8 bases separating them. Germline V CDR1 and CDR2: MNHEY, SVGAGI. The CDR3 has 13 residues. CDR3 DNA sequence: TGTGCCAGCAGAGGGCACATGAACACTGAAGCTTTCTTT. Its protein product is CASRGHMNTEAFF.

This clonotype was recorded at least ten times. J is TRBJ2-1 and V is TRBV6-1; 8 nucleotides line up with TRBD1. V was clipped by 6 bases and J by 2 bases; unmatched bases: 12. CDR1 and CDR2 from the germline V gene are MNHNS and SASEGT. The CDR3 extends over 17 amino acids. The CDR3: CASRRYPGGYTYNEQFF. The CDR3 coding sequence is TGTGCCAGCAGGCGCTACCCAGGGGGCTATACCTACAATGAGCAGTTCTTC.

This clonotype was detected ten times or more. In DNA, the CDR3 is TGCAGTGCTAGAGATCGGGCGGACACCATATATTTT. It translates to CSARDRADTIYF. The genes are TRBV20-1 and TRBJ1-3; D unresolved. Trimming cost V 0 bases and J 8 bases, with 8 bases left between them. The CDR3 is made up of 12 amino acids. Germline V gives CDR1 DFQATT, CDR2 SNEGSKA (reference sequence).

This clonotype has more than one count but fewer than ten. The V call is TRBV5-6, the J call TRBJ2-5, with 7 positions matching TRBD1. The trim removed 0 bases at V and 7 bases at J, leaving 3 bases unmatched. Germline loops: CDR1 SGHDT, CDR2 YYEEEE. The CDR3 is made up of 13 amino acids. The CDR3 protein is CASSLEAGGTQYF. The CDR3 DNA is TGTGCCAGCAGCTTGGAGGCAGGGGGGACCCAGTACTTC.

This clonotype has only a few counts. The V and J genes are TRBV20-1 and TRBJ1-1, with D maybe TRBD1 (5 bases). V was shortened by 1 base and J by 3 bases, with 9 bases between the two germline ends. In germline, CDR1 is DFQATT, CDR2 SNEGSKA (reference sequence). This CDR3 region has 13 residues. CDR3: CSARVLGDTEAFF. The CDR3 coding sequence is TGCAGTGCTAGAGTCTTGGGGGACACTGAAGCTTTCTTT.

The chain combines TRBV7-2 with TRBJ2-5; possible D gene TRBD1, 6 bases. Germline CDR1 SGHTA, CDR2 FQGNSA. This CDR3 has 14 residues. V was shortened by 4 bases and J by 7 bases, with 16 bases between the two germline ends. CDR3 sequence: CASSSTGHLRTQYF. The CDR3 DNA sequence: TGTGCCAGCAGCTCAACGGGACACCTCAGGACCCAGTACTTC.

This clonotype was counted at least ten times. The junction does not match germline at one end; this may be a read error. The gene calls are TRBV20-1 and TRBJ1-1; perhaps TRBD1 as D (5 bases). The germline V gene has CDR1 DFQATT and CDR2 SNEGSKA (reference sequence). This CDR3 comprises 15 residues. The chain's CDR3 is CSARPSRVMNTEAFF. In nucleotides, the CDR3 is TGCAGCGCTAGGCCGAGCAGGGTAATGAACACTGAAGCTTTCTTT.

The chain has TRBV6-6 and TRBJ2-7; possible D gene TRBD2, 6 bases. V lost 0 bases to trimming and J lost 6 bases, with 6 bases between them. Germline V gene sequence: CDR1 MNHNY, CDR2 SVGAGI (reference sequence). This CDR3 region has 12 residues. CDR3 coding DNA: TGTGCCAGCAGTTACTCCGGGGGCGAGCAGTACGTC. This sequence encodes CASSYSGGEQYV.

This clonotype was counted at least ten times. CDR3 sequence reads: CASSFVVSSSSYEQYV. The CDR3 DNA follows: TGTGCCAGCAGTTTTGTGGTCAGCTCTAGCTCCTACGAGCAGTACGTC. The rearrangement joins TRBV27 to TRBJ2-7; unclear D gene. This CDR3 is built from 16 residues. V was trimmed by 3 bases and J by 0 bases, leaving 15 bases between them. Germline CDR1 and CDR2: MNHEY and SMNVEV (reference sequence).

The chain carries TRBV20-1 and TRBJ2-4; D uncertain. In germline, CDR1 is DFQATT, CDR2 SNEGSKA (reference sequence). There are 14 residues in the CDR3. V gave up 1 base and J gave up 0 bases, with 7 bases separating them. CDR3 DNA sequence: TGCAGTGCTAGAGCGCCGCTAGCCAAAAACATTCAGTACTTC. The encoded protein is CSARAPLAKNIQYF.

The chain employs TRBV10-3 and TRBJ2-1; no clear D gene. V was pared by 10 bases and J by 0 bases, with 22 bases between. CDR3 size: 17 residues. Looked up from germline, CDR1 is ENHRY and CDR2 is SYGVKD. The DNA for the CDR3 is TGTGCCACCTCAGTAGTGGCAGGTGAACGCTCCTACAATGAGCAGTTCTTC. Translating it yields CATSVVAGERSYNEQFF.

This clonotype occurred many times. The CDR3 DNA reads as TGCAGTGCTAGAGATCTCAGGCTAGCGGGGGCCTGGGAGGAGCAGTTCTTC. It yields the protein CSARDLRLAGAWEEQFF. The chain has TRBV20-1 and TRBJ2-1, with TRBD2 identical over 10 bases. CDR1 is DFQATT, CDR2 SNEGSKA, per germline (reference sequence). This CDR3 region has 17 residues. The trim removed 0 bases at V and 10 bases at J, leaving 15 bases unmatched.

This chain connects TRBV4-2 to TRBJ1-5; D ambiguous. The germline gives CDR1 LGHNA, CDR2 YNFKEQ. The CDR3 length is 14 residues. Trimming took 0 bases from V and 7 from J, leaving 10 bases between them. Here the CDR3 reads CASSQEALAQPQHF. The CDR3 nucleotides are TGTGCCAGCAGCCAAGAGGCGCTAGCCCAGCCCCAGCATTTT.

This clonotype was picked up a small number of times. The CDR3 nucleotides are TGTGCCAGCAGTTTAGGACAGGGACGGCAGTACGTC. Translated, it gives CASSLGQGRQYV. The V and J genes are TRBV28 and TRBJ2-7, with 8 nucleotides matching TRBD1. The V segment lost 2 bases and the J segment 9 bases; nucleotides outside the gene matches: 3. The CDR3 loop spans 12 amino acids. Germline assignment: CDR1 MDHEN and CDR2 SYDVKM.

The V call is TRBV5-1, the J call TRBJ2-7; tentatively, D is TRBD1 (6 bases). V gave up 1 base and J gave up 2 bases, with 10 bases separating them. The CDR3 is 14 amino acids. CDR1 is SGHRS and CDR2 is YFSETQ in the germline V gene. For the CDR3, the DNA is TGCGCCAGCAGCTTGAATCAGGGGACCTACGAGCAGTACTTC. This encodes CASSLNQGTYEQYF. Full variable domain (missing parts from reference TRBV5-1 and TRBJ2-7): KAGVTQTPRYLIKTRGQQVTLSCSPISGHRSVSWYQQTPGQGLQFLFEYFSETQRNKGNFPGRFSGRQFSNSRSEMNVSTLELGDSALYLCASSLNQGTYEQYFGPGTRLTVT.

This clonotype was detected many times. V usage is TRBV10-3 and J usage is TRBJ2-7; D unclear. The CDR3 runs 11 residues. Trimming shortened V by 4 bases and J by 6 bases, and 7 bases separated the two germline ends. CDR1 and CDR2 (germline): ENHRY, SYGVKD. CDR3 DNA: TGTGCCATCAGTGGGATCTCCGAGCAGTACTTC. As protein: CAISGISEQYF.

This clonotype was seen ten or more times. The V call is TRBV24-1, the J call TRBJ2-7, with D perhaps assigned TRBD1 or TRBD2 (5 bases each). With 4 bases removed from V and 3 bases from J, the gap between germline ends came to 12 bases. CDR1 KGHDR and CDR2 SFDVKD come from the germline V gene. The length of the CDR3 is 14 residues. The CDR3 region is CATSETGTNYEQYF. CDR3 coding DNA: TGTGCCACCAGTGAAACCGGGACCAACTACGAGCAGTACTTC.

The chain links TRBV6-2 or TRBV6-3 to TRBJ2-7; TRBD1 matches at 9 bases. With V trimmed by 7 bases and J by 5 bases, 9 bases remained unmatched. The CDR3 has 14 residues. Germline V lookup: CDR1 MNHEY, CDR2 SVGEGT. The CDR3 loop reads CASISGQGFHEQYF. Here the CDR3 DNA reads TGTGCCAGCATCTCTGGACAGGGGTTCCACGAGCAGTACTTC.

This chain links TRBV5-1 with TRBJ1-1; D unresolved. Deletions cut 0 bases from V and 2 bases from J, with 8 bases between. There are 14 residues in the CDR3. The germline V gene has CDR1 SGHRS and CDR2 YFSETQ. This CDR3 reads CASSLVNSNTEAFF. The CDR3 DNA follows: TGCGCCAGCAGCTTGGTGAACAGCAACACTGAAGCTTTCTTT.

The rearrangement joins TRBV12-3 or TRBV12-4 to TRBJ1-5; 8 bases are a match to TRBD1. This CDR3 comprises 14 residues. The V and J ends lost 7 bases and 4 bases, in that order; junction bases with no gene match: 6. CDR3 region: CASKQGAGNQPQHF. CDR3 sequence (DNA): TGTGCCAGCAAGCAGGGGGCGGGAAATCAGCCCCAGCATTTT.